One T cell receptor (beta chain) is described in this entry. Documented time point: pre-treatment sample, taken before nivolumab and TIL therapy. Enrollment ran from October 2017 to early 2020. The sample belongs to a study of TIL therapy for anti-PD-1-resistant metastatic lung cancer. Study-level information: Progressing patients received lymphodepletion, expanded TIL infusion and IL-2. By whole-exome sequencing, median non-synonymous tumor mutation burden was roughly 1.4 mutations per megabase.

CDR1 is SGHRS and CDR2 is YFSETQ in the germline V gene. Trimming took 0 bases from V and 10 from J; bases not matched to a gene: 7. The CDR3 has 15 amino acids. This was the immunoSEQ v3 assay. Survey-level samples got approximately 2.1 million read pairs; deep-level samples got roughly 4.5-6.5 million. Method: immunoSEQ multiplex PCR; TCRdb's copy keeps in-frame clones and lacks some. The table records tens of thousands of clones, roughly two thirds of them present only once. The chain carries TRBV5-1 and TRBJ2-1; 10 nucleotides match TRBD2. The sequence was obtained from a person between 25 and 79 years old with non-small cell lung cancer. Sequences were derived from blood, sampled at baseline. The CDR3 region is CASSLVSSGSSEQFF. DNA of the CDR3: TGCGCCAGCAGCTTGGTGTCTAGCGGGAGTAGCGAGCAGTTCTTC.